These T cell receptor beta chains were read from a single sample in a study of T-cell reconstitution after alpha-beta-depleted transplantation in children. MiXCR, applied by TCRdb to the PCR reads, yields one record per CDR3 protein. The repertoire has 440,000 or so distinct CDR3 sequences, over 40% of them found once; the top ten carry under 35%. The input for sequencing was PBMCs, taken before TCRalphabeta/CD19-depleted stem cell transplant. These receptors were collected from a girl aged 2 to 9 with aplastic anemia, due to receive a stem cell transplant. The CDR3 runs from the conserved cysteine through the conserved F or W. A D gene is named only where the DNA matches it firmly. Part of the rows lack a size; the others show once, few, many or a class for expanded clones.

TRBJ2-1 many TRBV3-1 TRBD1 CASSQEPGQTAEQFF TGTGCCAGCAGCCAAGAGCCGGGACAGACGGCTGAGCAGTTCTTC
TRBJ1-2 . TRBV20-1 TRBD1 CSASAGQNYYGYTF TGCAGTGCTAGTGCGGGACAGAATTACTATGGCTACACCTTC
TRBJ2-3 many TRBV4-1 . CASSQEKGSTDTQYF TGCGCCAGCAGCCAAGAAAAGGGAAGCACAGATACGCAGTATTTT
TRBJ2-2 . TRBV5-1 TRBD1 CASSSLTGTGFPGELFF TGCGCCAGCAGCTCGCTTACCGGGACAGGATTCCCCGGGGAGCTGTTTTTT
TRBJ2-4 . TRBV7-9 . CASSLESLGGKFKLAKNIQYF TGTGCCAGCAGCTTAGAATCGTTAGGCGGAAAATTCAAACTAGCCAAAAACATTCAGTACTTC
TRBJ2-7 many TRBV7-2 TRBD2 CASSLGGAGGVLYEQYF TGTGCCAGCAGCTTAGGGGGTGCGGGAGGGGTTCTCTACGAGCAGTACTTC
TRBJ2-3 few TRBV7-6 . CASSPSRDTQYF TGTGCCAGCAGCCCCTCCCGGGATACGCAGTATTTT
TRBJ2-7 . TRBV15 . CATSSLVSYEQYF TGTGCCACCAGCTCCCTCGTCAGCTACGAGCAGTACTTC
TRBJ2-7 . TRBV6-2/TRBV6-3 . CASSLKSEQYF TGTGCCAGCAGTTTAAAAAGCGAGCAGTACTTC
TRBJ2-3 few TRBV9 . CATSRTWGADTQYF TGTGCCACCAGCCGGACTTGGGGAGCAGATACGCAGTATTTT
TRBJ2-1 many TRBV12-3/TRBV12-4 TRBD2 CASSHSAAGDEFF TGTGCCAGCAGTCACTCCGCGGCGGGAGATGAGTTCTTC
TRBJ2-2 few TRBV20-1 . CSASVNTGELFF TGCAGTGCTAGCGTTAACACCGGGGAGCTGTTTTTT
TRBJ2-7 . TRBV4-1 TRBD2 CASSLGGSAYEQYF TGCGCCAGCAGCCTGGGAGGGAGTGCCTACGAGCAGTACTTC
TRBJ2-1 . TRBV20-1 . CSARDDLIGTIPYNEQFF TGCAGTGCTAGAGACGATCTAATAGGGACGATTCCCTACAATGAGCAGTTCTTC
TRBJ2-1 . TRBV5-1 TRBD1 CASSFRRDSYNEQFF TGCGCCAGCAGCTTTCGCCGGGACAGCTACAATGAGCAGTTCTTC
TRBJ1-3 . TRBV6-5 . CASSSQGGSGNTIYF TGTGCCAGCAGTTCGCAGGGTGGCTCTGGAAACACCATATATTTT